The clone carrying this T cell receptor beta chain was observed many times. Its antigen is still unknown. Sorted libraries came from 1 million CD4+ or CD8+ T cells. 5'RACE with 10-nucleotide random UMIs produced the cDNA. TCRdb reanalysed the 5' RACE reads using MiXCR and keeps one entry per CDR3 protein. Among 45,000 or so distinct CDR3 sequences listed, about 6% were seen once. The data are from a study of neurological immune-mediated disorders. Germline V gene sequence: CDR1 SGHRS, CDR2 YFSETQ. V was pared by 0 bases and J by 9 bases, with 16 bases between. The CDR3 consists of 14 residues. Study-level results: TCR clonal expansion peaked in HTLV-1-associated myelopathy patients and was lowest in multiple sclerosis patients.

Source material: CD4+ T cells from blood. This clonotype originated in a woman in her 40s in good health. The J gene is TRBJ2-7, the V gene TRBV5-1; no reliable D call. The CDR3 DNA reads TGCGCCAGCAGCTTGGTCGGGCCCCCAGAAGGGCAGTACTTC. It encodes CASSLVGPPEGQYF.